This TCR beta chain is drawn from a study of T cell responses to AZD1222 COVID-19 vaccine. Data came from immunoSEQ multiplex PCR; TCRdb stores just in-frame clones and leaves some out. Of about 130,000 clones detected, 70% to 90% appear once; the ten largest clones hold less than 15%. There are 15 residues in the CDR3. V lost 8 bases, J lost 3 bases, and 19 bases lay in between. CDR1 is LGHDT and CDR2 is YNNKEL in the germline V gene (reference sequence). The receptor was isolated from an adult in good health. This chain links TRBV3-1 (or the pseudogene TRBV3-2) with TRBJ1-1; maybe TRBD1 (5 bases). Here the sequenced sample was peripheral blood, taken on day 0 of AZD1222 vaccination. CDR3 protein: CASAELSRTHTEAFF. CDR3 sequence (DNA): TGTGCCAGCGCGGAACTGTCCCGGACACACACTGAAGCTTTCTTT.